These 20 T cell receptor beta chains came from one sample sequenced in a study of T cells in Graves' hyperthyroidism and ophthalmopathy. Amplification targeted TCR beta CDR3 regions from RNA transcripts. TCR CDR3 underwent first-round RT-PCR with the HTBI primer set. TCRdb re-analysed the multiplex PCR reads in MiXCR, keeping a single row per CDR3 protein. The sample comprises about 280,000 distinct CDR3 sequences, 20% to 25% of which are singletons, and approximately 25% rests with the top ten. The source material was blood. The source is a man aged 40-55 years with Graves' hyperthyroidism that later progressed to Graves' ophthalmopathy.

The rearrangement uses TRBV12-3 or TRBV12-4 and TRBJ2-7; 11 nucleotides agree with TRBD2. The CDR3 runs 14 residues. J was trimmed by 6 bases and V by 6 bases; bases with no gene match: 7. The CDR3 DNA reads TGTGCCAGCAGCTTTAGCGGGGGGGACGGCGAGCAGTACTTC. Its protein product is CASSFSGGDGEQYF.

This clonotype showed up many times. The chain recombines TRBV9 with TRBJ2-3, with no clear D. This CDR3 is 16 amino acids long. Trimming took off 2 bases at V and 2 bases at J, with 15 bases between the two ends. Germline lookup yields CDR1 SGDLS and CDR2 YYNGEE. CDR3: CASSVSGNFFTDTQYF. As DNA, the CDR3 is TGTGCCAGCAGCGTCTCTGGGAATTTCTTCACAGATACGCAGTATTTT.

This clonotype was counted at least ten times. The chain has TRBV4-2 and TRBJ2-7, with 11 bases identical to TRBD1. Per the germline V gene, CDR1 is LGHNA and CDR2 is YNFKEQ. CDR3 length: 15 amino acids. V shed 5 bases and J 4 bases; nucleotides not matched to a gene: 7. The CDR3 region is CASSEAGTGGYEQYF. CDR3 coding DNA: TGTGCCAGCAGCGAGGCCGGGACAGGGGGATACGAGCAGTACTTC.

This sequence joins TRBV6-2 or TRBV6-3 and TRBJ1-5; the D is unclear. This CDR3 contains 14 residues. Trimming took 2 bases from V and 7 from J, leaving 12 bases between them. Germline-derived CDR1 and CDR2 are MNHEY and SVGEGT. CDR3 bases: TGTGCCAGCAGTTACGGTGGATATAGGCAGCCCCAGCATTTT. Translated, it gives CASSYGGYRQPQHF.

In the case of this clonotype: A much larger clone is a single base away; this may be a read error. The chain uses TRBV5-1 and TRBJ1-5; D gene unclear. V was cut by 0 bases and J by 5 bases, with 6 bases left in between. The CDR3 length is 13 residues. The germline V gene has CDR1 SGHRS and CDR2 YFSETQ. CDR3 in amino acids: CASSLDTDQPQHF. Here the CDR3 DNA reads TGCGCCAGCAGCTTGGACACCGATCAGCCCCAGCATTTT. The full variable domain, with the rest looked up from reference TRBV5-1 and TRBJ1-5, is KAGVTQTPRYLIKTRGQQVTLSCSPISGHRSVSWYQQTPGQGLQFLFEYFSETQRNKGNFPGRFSGRQFSNSRSEMNVSTLELGDSALYLCASSLDTDQPQHFGDGTRLSIL.

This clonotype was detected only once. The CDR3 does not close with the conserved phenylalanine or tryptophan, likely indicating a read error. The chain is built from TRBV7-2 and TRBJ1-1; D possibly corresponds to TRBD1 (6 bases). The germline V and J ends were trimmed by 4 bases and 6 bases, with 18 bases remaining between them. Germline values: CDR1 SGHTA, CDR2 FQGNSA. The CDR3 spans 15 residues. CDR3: CASSSHWGQGPEAFL. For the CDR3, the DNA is TGTGCCAGCAGCTCTCATTGGGGGCAGGGTCCTGAAGCTTTCCTT.

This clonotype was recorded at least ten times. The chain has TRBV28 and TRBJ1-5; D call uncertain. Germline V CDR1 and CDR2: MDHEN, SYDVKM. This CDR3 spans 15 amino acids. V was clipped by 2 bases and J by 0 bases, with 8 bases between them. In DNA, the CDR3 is TGTGCCAGCAGTTTACACGGATTTAGCAATCAGCCCCAGCATTTT. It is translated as CASSLHGFSNQPQHF.

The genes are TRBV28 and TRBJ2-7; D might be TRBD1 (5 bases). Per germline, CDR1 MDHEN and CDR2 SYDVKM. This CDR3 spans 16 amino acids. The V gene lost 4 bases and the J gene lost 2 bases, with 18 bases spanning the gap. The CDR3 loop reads CASSSVGAGNPYEQYF. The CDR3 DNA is TGTGCCAGCAGTTCCGTTGGGGCAGGGAATCCCTACGAGCAGTACTTC.

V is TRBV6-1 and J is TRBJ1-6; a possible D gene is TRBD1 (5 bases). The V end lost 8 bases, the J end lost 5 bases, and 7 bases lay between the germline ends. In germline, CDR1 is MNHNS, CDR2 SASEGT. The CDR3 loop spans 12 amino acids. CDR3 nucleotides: TGTGCCAGCCGAGGGGATAATTCACCCCTCCACTTT. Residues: CASRGDNSPLHF.

CDR3 sequence (DNA): TGTGCCAGCAGCCTAACCGGGACAAATGGCTACACCTTC. Its protein product is CASSLTGTNGYTF. J is TRBJ1-2 and V is TRBV14; TRBD1 might be the D (6 bases). Germline V gene data show CDR1 as SGHDN and CDR2 as FVKESK. Trimming cost V 4 bases and J 6 bases, with 12 bases left between them. This CDR3 has 13 amino acids. The full variable domain, completed using reference TRBV14 and TRBJ1-2, is EAGVTQFPSHSVIEKGQTVTLRCDPISGHDNLYWYRRVMGKEIKFLLHFVKESKQDESGMPNNRFLAERTGGTYSTLKVQPAELEDSGVYFCASSLTGTNGYTFGSGTRLTVV.

CDR3 loop: CASSYSRSGNTIYF. For the CDR3, the DNA is TGTGCCAGCAGTTACTCTCGATCTGGAAACACCATATATTTT. The chain has TRBV6-5 and TRBJ1-3, with D unclear. V lost 0 bases to trimming and J lost 1 base, with 4 bases between them. The V gene's germline CDR1 is MNHEY and CDR2 SVGAGI. This CDR3 is built from 14 residues.

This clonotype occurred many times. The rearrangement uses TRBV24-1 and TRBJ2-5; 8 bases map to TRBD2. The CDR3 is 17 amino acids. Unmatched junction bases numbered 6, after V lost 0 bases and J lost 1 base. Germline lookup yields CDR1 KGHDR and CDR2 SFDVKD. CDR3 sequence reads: CATSDLRREASQETQYF. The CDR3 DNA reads TGTGCCACCAGTGATTTGCGGCGGGAGGCCTCCCAAGAGACCCAGTACTTC.

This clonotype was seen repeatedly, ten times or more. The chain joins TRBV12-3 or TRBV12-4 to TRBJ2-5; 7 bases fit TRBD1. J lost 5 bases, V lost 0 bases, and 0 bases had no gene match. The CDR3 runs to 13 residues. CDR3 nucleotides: TGTGCCAGCAGTTTAGCGACAGGGGAGACCCAGTACTTC. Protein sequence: CASSLATGETQYF.

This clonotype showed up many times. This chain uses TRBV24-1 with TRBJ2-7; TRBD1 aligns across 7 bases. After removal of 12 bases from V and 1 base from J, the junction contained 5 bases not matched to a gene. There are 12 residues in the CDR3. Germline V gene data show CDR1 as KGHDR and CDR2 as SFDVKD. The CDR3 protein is CAPGTESYEQYF. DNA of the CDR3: TGTGCCCCTGGGACAGAGTCCTACGAGCAGTACTTC.

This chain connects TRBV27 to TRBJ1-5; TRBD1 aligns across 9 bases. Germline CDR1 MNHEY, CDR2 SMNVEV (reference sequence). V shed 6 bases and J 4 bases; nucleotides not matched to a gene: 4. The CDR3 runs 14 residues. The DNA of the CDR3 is TGTGCCAGCAGGCGGACAGGGGAAAATCAGCCCCAGCATTTT. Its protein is CASRRTGENQPQHF.

The DNA of the CDR3 is TGTGCCACCAGTGAGATCTCTAGCGGGAGACAAGAGACCCAGTACTTC. Encoded protein: CATSEISSGRQETQYF. V gene TRBV24-1 combines with J gene TRBJ2-5; 10 bases map to TRBD2. Germline V gene data show CDR1 as KGHDR and CDR2 as SFDVKD. V shed 4 bases, J shed 2 bases, and the junction held 6 bases outside the gene matches. The CDR3 covers 16 residues.

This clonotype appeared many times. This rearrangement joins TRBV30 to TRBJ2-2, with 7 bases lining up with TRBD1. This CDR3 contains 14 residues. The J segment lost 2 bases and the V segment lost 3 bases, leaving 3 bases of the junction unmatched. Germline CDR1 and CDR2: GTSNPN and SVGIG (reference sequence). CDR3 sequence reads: CAWRTGRNTGELFF. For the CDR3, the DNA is TGTGCCTGGAGGACAGGGAGAAACACCGGGGAGCTGTTTTTT.

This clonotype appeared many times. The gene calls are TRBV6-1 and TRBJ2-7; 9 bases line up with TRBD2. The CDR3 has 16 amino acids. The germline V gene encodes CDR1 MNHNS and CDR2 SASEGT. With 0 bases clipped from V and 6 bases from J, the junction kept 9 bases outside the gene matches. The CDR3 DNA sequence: TGTGCCAGCAGTGAAGCGCACCTAGCGGGATTACCCGAGCAGTACTTC. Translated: CASSEAHLAGLPEQYF.

The CDR3 DNA reads as TGTGCCAGCAGTGATGGCGCGGGCAAAACCTACGAGCAGTACTTC. It yields the protein CASSDGAGKTYEQYF. The gene calls are TRBV6-1 and TRBJ2-7; TRBD2 might be the D (5 bases). Germline CDR1 MNHNS, CDR2 SASEGT. The CDR3 is made up of 15 amino acids. Trimming pared 3 bases from V and 2 bases from J, leaving 14 bases between.

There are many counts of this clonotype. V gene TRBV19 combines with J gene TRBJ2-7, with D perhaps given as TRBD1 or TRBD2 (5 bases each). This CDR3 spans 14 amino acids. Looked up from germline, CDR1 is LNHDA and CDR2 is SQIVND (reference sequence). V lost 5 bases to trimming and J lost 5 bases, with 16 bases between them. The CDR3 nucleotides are TGTGCCAGTAGTTCGTACCTCAGGGACGACGAGCAGTACTTC. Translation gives CASSSYLRDDEQYF.